Presented here are 26 T cell receptor beta chains from one specimen sequenced in a study of shared clonotypes between healthy human individuals (dated by TCRdb to the early 2020s). Libraries were constructed by the immunoSEQ multiplex PCR assay. The table comes from immuneACCESS by way of TCRdb, which keeps in-frame sequences with V and J called. Part of the clones is missing from these tables; in studies checked, under half for an unresolved V gene and the rest for unknown reasons. The sample table holds roughly 2.5 million clones, of which around 94% were seen once. The ten largest clonotypes hold about 0.13% of the sample. Sequencing was performed on naive CD4+ T cells sorted from blood. The cell subset or site label of this sample denotes: CD45RA+ positively selected. All receptors come from a man aged 18 to 30 in good health.

The chain couples TRBV5-1 to TRBJ2-3; D is undetermined. Between the trimmed V and J ends, which lost 5 bases and 3 bases, there was a span of 10 bases. CDR1 is SGHRS, CDR2 YFSETQ, per germline. This CDR3 has 13 amino acids. As DNA, the CDR3 is TGCGCCAGCAGAAATCTCGAGACAGATACGCAGTATTTT. It encodes CASRNLETDTQYF. The full variable domain, its missing parts supplied by reference TRBV5-1 and TRBJ2-3, is KAGVTQTPRYLIKTRGQQVTLSCSPISGHRSVSWYQQTPGQGLQFLFEYFSETQRNKGNFPGRFSGRQFSNSRSEMNVSTLELGDSALYLCASRNLETDTQYFGPGTRLTVL.

This chain joins TRBV5-1 and TRBJ1-1, with D maybe TRBD1 (5 bases). CDR1 and CDR2 from the germline V gene are SGHRS and YFSETQ. Deletions cut 4 bases from V and 4 bases from J, with 11 bases between. The CDR3 length is 13 residues. The CDR3 spells CASSPGWGTEAFF. CDR3 sequence (DNA): TGCGCCAGCAGCCCAGGGTGGGGCACTGAAGCTTTCTTT.

The chain couples TRBV11-2 to TRBJ2-7; 11 bases align to TRBD2. The germline gives CDR1 SGHAT, CDR2 FQNNGV. V lost 2 bases to trimming and J lost 7 bases; unmatched junction nucleotides: 7. The CDR3 consists of 15 residues. CDR3 nucleotide sequence: TGTGCCAGCAGCTTAATAGCGGGAGGGCAGGGAGAGCAGTACTTC. Translation gives CASSLIAGGQGEQYF.

The chain uses TRBV19 and TRBJ1-5; TRBD1 matches 7 bases. Germline values: CDR1 LNHDA, CDR2 SQIVND (reference sequence). This CDR3 has 14 amino acids. V trimming: 6 bases; J trimming: 9 bases; junction bases outside the gene matches: 11. This CDR3 is CASSKTDAGGPQHF. The CDR3 DNA reads TGTGCCAGTAGCAAAACCGACGCAGGGGGGCCCCAGCATTTT.

The chain links TRBV12-5 to TRBJ1-1; D perhaps matches TRBD1 (6 bases). The CDR3 covers 14 residues. Germline V gives CDR1 LGHNT, CDR2 FRNRAP. V was clipped by 7 bases and J by 5 bases, with 17 bases between them. This chain's CDR3 is CASDLQGFGTEAFF. CDR3 bases: TGTGCTAGTGACCTCCAGGGGTTTGGAACTGAAGCTTTCTTT.

The genes are TRBV28 and TRBJ1-1, with TRBD1 as a possible D gene (5 bases). CDR1 is MDHEN and CDR2 is SYDVKM in the germline V gene. Trimming left V 6 bases short and J 8 bases short, with 16 bases between. This CDR3 is built from 13 residues. CDR3 protein: CASSLRRGGEAFF. CDR3 in DNA: TGTGCCAGCAGCTTAAGGAGGGGTGGAGAAGCTTTCTTT.

The chain employs TRBV27 and TRBJ2-3; D might be TRBD2 (7 bases). Germline assignment: CDR1 MNHEY and CDR2 SMNVEV (reference sequence). The CDR3 has 17 amino acids. The V end lost 7 bases, the J end lost 7 bases, and 27 bases lay between the germline ends. CDR3: CASNPAPRGLGEYTQYF. The CDR3 DNA reads TGTGCCAGCAACCCGGCCCCGCGGGGGCTGGGTGAATATACGCAGTATTTT.

The rearrangement joins TRBV18 to TRBJ2-1, with D uncertain. The germline gives CDR1 KGHSH, CDR2 LQKENI. This CDR3 is 13 amino acids long. V dropped 4 bases and J dropped 9 bases, with 13 bases sitting between them. CDR3 coding DNA: TGTGCCAGCTCACTTGGCGGCGGCATTGAGCAGTTCTTC. Translation gives CASSLGGGIEQFF.

This clone was detected only once. The V call is TRBV28, the J call TRBJ2-7; tentatively, D is TRBD2 (6 bases). Trimming left V 1 base short and J 3 bases short, with 22 bases between. The CDR3 is made up of 18 amino acids. CDR1 MDHEN and CDR2 SYDVKM come from the germline V gene. CDR3 region: CASSLSPSGLGRIYEQYF. The CDR3 nucleotides read TGTGCCAGCAGTTTATCCCCCTCGGGGCTCGGGAGAATCTACGAGCAGTACTTC.

The CDR3 sequence: CASSIYRAANQASPLHF. CDR3 in DNA: TGTGCCAGTAGTATTTACAGGGCAGCCAACCAAGCCTCACCCCTCCACTTT. The V gene is TRBV19, the J gene TRBJ1-6, with D maybe TRBD1 (6 bases). V was shortened by 3 bases and J by 10 bases, with 22 bases between the two germline ends. Germline CDR1 is LNHDA and CDR2 is SQIVND (reference sequence). CDR3 length: 17 residues.

This clone has just one count. The rearrangement uses TRBV30 and TRBJ2-1; D is uncertain. The V gene lost 2 bases and the J gene lost 7 bases, with 9 bases spanning the gap. This CDR3 contains 12 residues. CDR1 GTSNPN and CDR2 SVGIG come from the germline V gene (reference sequence). CDR3 bases: TGTGCCTGGAGTCGGTCTGGAAATGAGCAGTTCTTC. Translation gives CAWSRSGNEQFF.

The chain employs TRBV9 and TRBJ2-3, with 8 bases lining up with TRBD2. The CDR3 has 14 residues. Germline V gene sequence: CDR1 SGDLS, CDR2 YYNGEE. The trim removed 4 bases at V and 3 bases at J, leaving 4 bases unmatched. The CDR3 protein is CASSKTSVTDTQYF. In nucleotides, the CDR3 is TGTGCCAGCAGCAAGACTAGCGTTACAGATACGCAGTATTTT. Variable domain in full (rest from reference TRBV9 and TRBJ2-3): DSGVTQTPKHLITATGQRVTLRCSPRSGDLSVYWYQQSLDQGLQFLIQYYNGEERAKGNILERFSAQQFPDLHSELNLSSLELGDSALYFCASSKTSVTDTQYFGPGTRLTVL.

This sequence joins TRBV7-2 and TRBJ1-1; 12 nucleotides align to TRBD1. The trim removed 9 bases at V and 7 bases at J, leaving 12 bases unmatched. CDR1 is SGHTA and CDR2 is FQGNSA in the germline V gene. CDR3 length equals 15 residues. CDR3 region: CASPRDRGPWNEAFF. As DNA, the CDR3 is TGTGCCAGTCCCCGGGACAGGGGGCCTTGGAATGAAGCTTTCTTT.

The V and J genes are TRBV19 and TRBJ1-1, with D tentatively TRBD1 (6 bases). Germline-derived CDR1 and CDR2 are LNHDA and SQIVND (reference sequence). V dropped 6 bases and J dropped 7 bases, with 18 bases sitting between them. The CDR3 consists of 14 residues. The CDR3: CASSETPRGFEAFF. As DNA, the CDR3 is TGTGCCAGTAGCGAGACCCCGAGGGGGTTTGAAGCTTTCTTT.

J is TRBJ2-5 and V is TRBV6-5, with D maybe TRBD2 (6 bases). The CDR3 is 16 residues long. V gave up 2 bases and J gave up 5 bases, with 18 bases separating them. Germline V lookup: CDR1 MNHEY, CDR2 SVGAGI. CDR3 DNA: TGTGCCAGCAGTTACAGCGGGTGGTTTGATCGGGAGACCCAGTACTTC. It encodes CASSYSGWFDRETQYF.

This chain uses TRBV11-2 with TRBJ1-2; a weak D match, TRBD1 (6 bases). V lost 5 bases, J lost 3 bases, and 19 bases lay in between. The CDR3 covers 16 residues. Looked up from germline, CDR1 is SGHAT and CDR2 is FQNNGV. CDR3 residues: CASSVTGTRGDYGYTF. Here the CDR3 DNA reads TGTGCCAGCAGCGTAACCGGGACCAGGGGAGACTATGGCTACACCTTC.

CDR3 nucleotide sequence: TGCGCCAGCAGTGAGACGGCAGGGGGAATAGATACGCAGTATTTT. This gives the protein CASSETAGGIDTQYF. The gene calls are TRBV10-1 and TRBJ2-3; TRBD1 aligns across 7 bases. The CDR3 spans 15 residues. V was clipped by 2 bases and J by 5 bases; unmatched bases: 7. The germline gives CDR1 WNHNN, CDR2 SYGVQD (reference sequence).

This clone occurred once. The J gene is TRBJ1-6, the V gene TRBV11-1, with TRBD1 matching 8 bases. CDR3 length: 15 amino acids. Per germline, CDR1 SGHAT and CDR2 FQDESV (reference sequence). The J segment lost 6 bases and the V segment lost 3 bases, leaving 4 bases of the junction unmatched. The CDR3 sequence: CASSLDREVNSPLHF. CDR3 nucleotides: TGTGCCAGCAGCTTGGACAGGGAGGTTAATTCACCCCTCCACTTT.

V gene TRBV2 combines with J gene TRBJ1-6; 11 bases agree with TRBD1. V shed 8 bases and J 9 bases; nucleotides not matched to a gene: 3. The CDR3 is 13 amino acids. Per the germline V gene, CDR1 is SNHLY and CDR2 is FYNNEI. The DNA of the CDR3 is TGTGCCAGCCGGACAGGGGGCAGTTCACCCCTCCACTTT. Its protein product is CASRTGGSSPLHF.

The CDR3 region is CASSKDGPAGSGNTIYF. In DNA form, the CDR3 reads TGTGCCAGTAGCAAAGACGGACCGGCAGGCTCTGGAAACACCATATATTTT. The rearrangement links TRBV19 to TRBJ1-3; no clear D gene. Trimming cost V 6 bases and J 0 bases, with 18 bases left between them. CDR3 size: 17 residues. CDR1 is LNHDA, CDR2 SQIVND, per germline (reference sequence).

This clone appeared a single time. In nucleotides, the CDR3 is TGCGCCAGCAGCTTGGAACAGGGGGCGCGAAATGAGCAGTTCTTC. Translated, it gives CASSLEQGARNEQFF. The chain links TRBV5-1 to TRBJ2-1, with 9 nucleotides matching TRBD1. The J segment lost 7 bases and the V segment lost 0 bases, leaving 5 bases of the junction unmatched. Germline values: CDR1 SGHRS, CDR2 YFSETQ. The CDR3 contains 15 residues.

The chain combines TRBV6-5 with TRBJ2-2, with TRBD1 identical over 10 bases. Germline trimming cut 7 bases from V and 7 bases from J; bases unmatched to any gene: 9. The germline CDR1 and CDR2 sequences are MNHEY and SVGAGI. The CDR3 is made up of 15 amino acids. CDR3 protein: CASTLSGTGVGELFF. CDR3 coding DNA: TGTGCCAGCACCCTATCAGGGACAGGGGTCGGGGAGCTGTTTTTT.

The V gene is TRBV5-1, the J gene TRBJ1-2; 7 bases agree with TRBD1. The V gene's germline CDR1 is SGHRS and CDR2 YFSETQ. The CDR3 is 14 residues long. V gave up 3 bases and J gave up 4 bases; unmatched junction bases: 6. CDR3 in amino acids: CASSSGDSIYGYTF. Written as DNA, the CDR3 is TGCGCCAGCAGCTCTGGGGACAGTATCTATGGCTACACCTTC.

The chain uses TRBV7-9 and TRBJ2-5, with D maybe TRBD2 (6 bases). CDR3 size: 14 residues. The germline V gene has CDR1 SEHNR and CDR2 FQNEAQ (reference sequence). V lost 3 bases and J lost 1, with 9 bases in between. The CDR3, as DNA: TGTGCCAGCAGCTTTTGGGGGGTCCAAGAGACCCAGTACTTC. It codes for CASSFWGVQETQYF.

The chain is built from TRBV29-1 and TRBJ1-2, with 9 positions matching TRBD1. Germline trimming cut 7 bases from V and 3 bases from J; bases unmatched to any gene: 0. Germline CDR1 is SQVTM and CDR2 is ANQGSEA. The CDR3 sequence is 11 residues long. CDR3: CSGDRDYGYTF. The CDR3 DNA is TGCAGCGGGGACAGGGACTATGGCTACACCTTC. The full variable domain, with the rest looked up from reference TRBV29-1 and TRBJ1-2, is SAVISQKPSRDICQRGTSLTIQCQVDSQVTMMFWYRQQPGQSLTLIATANQGSEATYESGFVIDKFPISRPNLTFSTLTVSNMSPEDSSIYLCSGDRDYGYTFGSGTRLTVV.

The CDR3 DNA sequence: TGTGCCAGCAGCCCAGGGAGCTATCGGCAAGAGACCCAGTACTTC. The encoded protein is CASSPGSYRQETQYF. This chain links TRBV7-2 with TRBJ2-5, with D perhaps assigned TRBD1 or TRBD2 (5 bases each). CDR3 length: 15 amino acids. Per germline, CDR1 SGHTA and CDR2 FQGNSA. Trimming shortened V by 5 bases and J by 2 bases, and 15 bases separated the two germline ends.